Listed here are 20 T cell receptor beta chains from one sample, sequenced in a study of control samples from healthy donors and cancer patients. TCRdb's table, derived via immunoSEQ multiplex PCR, lists solely in-frame clones and lacks some. This table has over 150,000 clones, roughly 94% appearing once. Input material: blood. The receptor set was obtained from a man between 35 and 55 years old in good health.

The chain recombines TRBV29-1 with TRBJ1-1; D is possibly TRBD1 (6 bases). Germline CDR1 SQVTM, CDR2 ANQGSEA. The CDR3 consists of 13 residues. V lost 3 bases and J lost 5, with 13 bases in between. The CDR3 bases are TGCAGCGTTGAGGGGCAGGGGAGAACTGAAGCTTTCTTT. Amino acids: CSVEGQGRTEAFF.

The chain joins TRBV7-9 to TRBJ2-6; D remains ambiguous. CDR1 SEHNR and CDR2 FQNEAQ come from the germline V gene (reference sequence). The CDR3 runs 14 residues. The V and J ends lost 6 bases and 4 bases respectively, with 10 bases between them. The CDR3 region is CASSWKGGANVLTF. For the CDR3, the DNA is TGTGCCAGCAGTTGGAAGGGAGGGGCCAACGTCCTGACTTTC.

This chain connects TRBV27 to TRBJ1-2; possible D gene TRBD1, 6 bases. Trimming shortened V by 3 bases and J by 4 bases, and 18 bases separated the two germline ends. Germline V gene sequence: CDR1 MNHEY, CDR2 SMNVEV (reference sequence). The CDR3 has 16 amino acids. CDR3 residues: CASSLDSHGEPYGYTF. CDR3 coding DNA: TGTGCCAGCAGTTTGGACAGCCATGGAGAACCCTATGGCTACACCTTC.

The chain is built from TRBV24-1 and TRBJ1-5; D uncertain. The CDR3 has 14 residues. Germline values: CDR1 KGHDR, CDR2 SFDVKD. Deletions cut 5 bases from V and 0 bases from J, with 7 bases between. The DNA for the CDR3 is TGTGCCACCAGTGCGCCGGATAGCAATCAGCCCCAGCATTTT. This encodes CATSAPDSNQPQHF.

The genes are TRBV27 and TRBJ1-4; TRBD1 agrees at 9 bases. The CDR3 is 15 residues long. Trimming took 5 bases from V and 8 from J; bases not matched to a gene: 9. Germline V gives CDR1 MNHEY, CDR2 SMNVEV (reference sequence). Here the CDR3 DNA reads TGTGCCAGCAGTGGAAGTGGGACAGGGAAAGAAAAACTGTTTTTT. This sequence encodes CASSGSGTGKEKLFF.

This clone was picked up one time. The chain combines TRBV28 with TRBJ1-1; no firm D call. From germline, CDR1 is MDHEN and CDR2 SYDVKM. With 6 bases removed from V and 0 bases from J, the gap between germline ends came to 5 bases. The CDR3 has 12 residues. Here the CDR3 reads CASRRLNTEAFF. The CDR3 coding sequence is TGTGCCAGCAGAAGATTGAACACTGAAGCTTTCTTT.

This chain links TRBV19 with TRBJ2-2; TRBD1 agrees at 8 bases. Looked up from germline, CDR1 is LNHDA and CDR2 is SQIVND (reference sequence). The CDR3 has 16 amino acids. V lost 2 bases and J lost 1; bases outside the gene matches: 3. This CDR3 is CASSIRTGQNTGELFF. The CDR3 DNA sequence: TGTGCCAGTAGTATAAGGACAGGGCAGAACACCGGGGAGCTGTTTTTT.

This chain links TRBV5-6 with TRBJ1-4; 7 nucleotides line up with TRBD1. V lost 4 bases and J lost 6; bases outside the gene matches: 3. The CDR3 runs to 13 residues. Germline V lookup: CDR1 SGHDT, CDR2 YYEEEE. DNA of the CDR3: TGTGCCAGCAGCCAGGGGGTGGATGAAAAACTGTTTTTT. Its protein is CASSQGVDEKLFF.

The V call is TRBV3-1 (or the pseudogene TRBV3-2), the J call TRBJ2-1; 11 nucleotides agree with TRBD1. The CDR3 runs to 16 residues. Trimming took 3 bases from V and 4 from J; bases not matched to a gene: 5. Per germline, CDR1 LGHDT and CDR2 YNNKEL (reference sequence). The CDR3 loop is CASSQWDRGGYNEQFF. CDR3 DNA: TGTGCCAGCAGCCAGTGGGACAGGGGGGGGTACAATGAGCAGTTCTTC.

A single count supports this clone. The chain combines TRBV4-2 with TRBJ1-1, with D unresolved. Germline CDR1 is LGHNA and CDR2 is YNFKEQ. The CDR3 contains 13 residues. V was trimmed by 4 bases and J by 3 bases, leaving 9 bases between them. CDR3: CASSLDFYTEAFF. The CDR3 bases are TGTGCCAGCAGCCTCGACTTTTACACTGAAGCTTTCTTT.

In its sample, this clone was seen a few times. This rearrangement joins TRBV2 to TRBJ1-4; 9 bases are a match to TRBD1. V dropped 7 bases and J dropped 8; count of bases not matched to a gene: 8. The germline gives CDR1 SNHLY, CDR2 FYNNEI. The CDR3 consists of 14 residues. The CDR3 DNA reads as TGTGCCAGCACCCCGACAGGGGGGGAAGAAAAACTGTTTTTT. This codes for CASTPTGGEEKLFF.

The chain is built from TRBV7-8 and TRBJ1-2; tentatively, D is TRBD1 (5 bases). This CDR3 spans 14 amino acids. Trimming removed 5 bases at V and 8 bases at J, with 18 bases between. The germline gives CDR1 SGHVS, CDR2 FQNEAQ. The CDR3 DNA follows: TGTGCCAGCAGCGCCGGGGGTCCAGTCGGCGGCTACACCTTC. Protein product: CASSAGGPVGGYTF.

The V and J genes are TRBV19 and TRBJ1-5, with D perhaps TRBD1 (5 bases). CDR1 is LNHDA and CDR2 is SQIVND in the germline V gene (reference sequence). The CDR3 contains 14 residues. Trimming stripped 3 bases from V and 7 bases from J, with 13 bases between. The CDR3 DNA sequence: TGTGCCAGTAGTATGGGCTTACGGGGGCAGCCCCAGCATTTT. Its protein product is CASSMGLRGQPQHF.

This chain uses TRBV9 with TRBJ1-4, with no clear D. The CDR3 runs to 15 residues. Looked up from germline, CDR1 is SGDLS and CDR2 is YYNGEE. Trimming cost V 3 bases and J 0 bases, with 9 bases left between them. The CDR3: CASSATGATNEKLFF. The CDR3 DNA reads TGTGCCAGCAGCGCGACTGGGGCAACTAATGAAAAACTGTTTTTT.

This chain connects TRBV7-9 to TRBJ1-1; D remains unclear. Germline assignment: CDR1 SEHNR and CDR2 FQNEAQ (reference sequence). The CDR3 contains 15 residues. The V and J ends lost 0 bases and 7 bases respectively, with 15 bases between them. The CDR3 region is CASSLARQGSDEAFF. The CDR3 DNA is TGTGCCAGCAGCTTAGCCAGACAAGGTAGTGATGAAGCTTTCTTT.

The rearrangement uses TRBV3-1 (or the pseudogene TRBV3-2) and TRBJ2-5, with D hard to call. Trimming cost V 1 base and J 5 bases, with 11 bases left between them. Looked up from germline, CDR1 is LGHDT and CDR2 is YNNKEL (reference sequence). This CDR3 region has 14 residues. The CDR3: CASSQGTGLETQYF. As DNA, the CDR3 is TGTGCCAGCAGCCAAGGAACTGGGTTGGAGACCCAGTACTTC.

The chain is built from TRBV6-1 and TRBJ1-1, with a possible D match to TRBD1 (6 bases). Germline V gene sequence: CDR1 MNHNS, CDR2 SASEGT. V lost 3 bases to trimming and J lost 7 bases, with 15 bases between them. The CDR3 covers 14 residues. The CDR3 loop reads CASSDPGQWSEAFF. In nucleotides, the CDR3 is TGTGCCAGCAGTGACCCAGGACAGTGGAGTGAAGCTTTCTTT.

The rearrangement joins TRBV19 to TRBJ1-2; weak D call: TRBD1 (6 bases). CDR3 length: 14 residues. The ends were cut back, 4 bases at V and 6 bases at J, with 15 bases in the middle. Germline loops: CDR1 LNHDA, CDR2 SQIVND (reference sequence). The CDR3 region is CASSTTGFTDGYTF. CDR3 sequence (DNA): TGTGCCAGTAGTACAACAGGGTTTACGGATGGCTACACCTTC.

The chain uses TRBV9 and TRBJ2-1; D uncertain. The CDR3 consists of 15 residues. V lost 4 bases and J 6 bases, leaving 17 bases between the germline ends. The germline CDR1 and CDR2 sequences are SGDLS and YYNGEE. CDR3 protein: CASSLVPSYSNEQFF. The CDR3 nucleotides read TGTGCCAGCAGCCTGGTCCCCAGCTACAGCAATGAGCAGTTCTTC.

The V call is TRBV5-1, the J call TRBJ1-1, with TRBD1 identical over 8 bases. The V and J ends lost 4 bases and 0 bases, in that order; junction bases with no gene match: 8. The CDR3 is made up of 16 amino acids. In germline, CDR1 is SGHRS, CDR2 YFSETQ. CDR3 sequence reads: CASSTDRDPMNTEAFF. The CDR3, as DNA: TGCGCCAGCAGCACGGACAGGGACCCCATGAACACTGAAGCTTTCTTT.